This is a list of T cell receptor beta chains from one sample in a study of beta chain features in type 1 diabetes. Clones were read by immunoSEQ multiplex PCR, and TCRdb kept only the in-frame ones, dropping some. This sample has approximately 470,000 clones; approximately 30% occur once, and the top ten carry 0.05% to 0.07%. The specimen was naive CD4+ T cells from blood. These receptor sequences come from a young man in good health. Both conserved end residues are part of each CDR3. A D gene is named only where the DNA matches it firmly. Clone size is stated in some rows and not others, as once, few, many or a class when expanded.

D gene: TRBD1
clone size: .
J gene: TRBJ2-7
V gene: TRBV2
CDR3 DNA: TGTGCCAGCAGTATTCCGGGACAGGGGGTCGACGAGCAGTACTTC
CDR3 protein: CASSIPGQGVDEQYF

D gene: TRBD2
clone size: .
J gene: TRBJ2-7
V gene: TRBV7-2
CDR3 DNA: TGTGCCAGCAGCTTATTGACTAGCGGGACTTCCTACGAGCAGTACTTC
CDR3 protein: CASSLLTSGTSYEQYF

D gene: TRBD1
clone size: few
J gene: TRBJ2-7
V gene: TRBV27
CDR3 DNA: TGTGCCAGCGGGTCAGGGACAGGACGACCCTACGAGCAGTACTTC
CDR3 protein: CASGSGTGRPYEQYF

D gene: TRBD2
clone size: .
J gene: TRBJ2-1
V gene: TRBV4-1
CDR3 DNA: TGCGCCAGCAGCCAAGTTGTTGGACTAGCCCCCCTCGGGGAGCAGTTCTTC
CDR3 protein: CASSQVVGLAPLGEQFF

D gene: .
clone size: once
J gene: TRBJ2-2
V gene: TRBV4-3
CDR3 DNA: TGCGCCAGCAGCCAAGATCCTCGGGTTCGCCTCACCGGGGAGCTGTTTTTT
CDR3 protein: CASSQDPRVRLTGELFF

D gene: .
clone size: .
J gene: TRBJ2-5
V gene: TRBV4-1
CDR3 DNA: TGCGCCAGCAGCCAATCGTTCGTTGGGGCGGAGACCCAGTACTTC
CDR3 protein: CASSQSFVGAETQYF

D gene: TRBD2
clone size: .
J gene: TRBJ2-3
V gene: TRBV6-4
CDR3 DNA: TGTGCCAGCAGTGCTAGCGGGACAGATACGCAGTATTTT
CDR3 protein: CASSASGTDTQYF

D gene: .
clone size: few
J gene: TRBJ2-7
V gene: TRBV30
CDR3 DNA: TGTGCCTGGAGTTACCAGAATTCGGGAGAGCAGTACTTC
CDR3 protein: CAWSYQNSGEQYF

D gene: .
clone size: .
J gene: TRBJ2-1
V gene: TRBV6-1
CDR3 DNA: TGTGCCAGCAGTGAAGCGACAGGTAGCTCCTACAATGAGCAGTTCTTC
CDR3 protein: CASSEATGSSYNEQFF

D gene: TRBD2
clone size: few
J gene: TRBJ2-7
V gene: TRBV4-1
CDR3 DNA: TGCGCCAGCAGCCACGTACTAGCGGACCCCTACGAGCAGTACTTC
CDR3 protein: CASSHVLADPYEQYF

D gene: .
clone size: .
J gene: TRBJ2-1
V gene: TRBV5-4
CDR3 DNA: TGTGCCAGCAGCCCGTCGGGGGTTGTAACCTACAATGAGCAGTTCTTC
CDR3 protein: CASSPSGVVTYNEQFF

D gene: TRBD1
clone size: .
J gene: TRBJ2-1
V gene: TRBV5-4
CDR3 DNA: TGCGCCAGCAGCCCCCGAAGGGGGCTGGACAATGAGCAGTTCTTC
CDR3 protein: CASSPRRGLDNEQFF

D gene: .
clone size: .
J gene: TRBJ2-7
V gene: TRBV30
CDR3 DNA: TGTGCCTGGAGTTCCCCCGGGTCCTACGAGCAGTACTTC
CDR3 protein: CAWSSPGSYEQYF

D gene: .
clone size: few
J gene: TRBJ1-5
V gene: TRBV25-1
CDR3 DNA: TGTGCCAGCAGTGGACAAGGGTTCAATCAGCCCCAGCATTTT
CDR3 protein: CASSGQGFNQPQHF

D gene: .
clone size: .
J gene: TRBJ2-1
V gene: TRBV14
CDR3 DNA: TGTGCCAGCAGCCAAGCTTTCAGGGGCTCCTACAATGAGCAGTTCTTC
CDR3 protein: CASSQAFRGSYNEQFF

D gene: .
clone size: .
J gene: TRBJ1-1
V gene: TRBV18
CDR3 DNA: TGTGCCAGCTCAGGATGGCAGGGGAACACTGAAGCTTTCTTT
CDR3 protein: CASSGWQGNTEAFF

D gene: TRBD1
clone size: .
J gene: TRBJ2-3
V gene: TRBV15
CDR3 DNA: TGTGCCACCAGCCGAGGACAGGGTACAGATACGCAGTATTTT
CDR3 protein: CATSRGQGTDTQYF

D gene: TRBD1
clone size: few
J gene: TRBJ2-4
V gene: TRBV28
CDR3 DNA: TGTGCCAGCAGTTTAACAGGGGGGAACATTCAGTACTTC
CDR3 protein: CASSLTGGNIQYF

D gene: .
clone size: once
J gene: TRBJ1-5
V gene: TRBV15
CDR3 DNA: TGTGCCACCAGCAGAGAGGGAAGGTCAGCAAATCAGCCCCAGCATTTT
CDR3 protein: CATSREGRSANQPQHF

D gene: TRBD2
clone size: .
J gene: TRBJ2-7
V gene: TRBV7-2
CDR3 DNA: TGTGCCAGCAGCGTGACTAGCGGGACATCCTACGAGCAGTACTTC
CDR3 protein: CASSVTSGTSYEQYF

D gene: .
clone size: .
J gene: TRBJ1-5
V gene: TRBV7-2
CDR3 DNA: TGTGCCAGCAGCTATCTGGGGATAAGCAATCAGCCCCAGCATTTT
CDR3 protein: CASSYLGISNQPQHF

D gene: .
clone size: .
J gene: TRBJ2-4
V gene: TRBV6-5
CDR3 DNA: TGTGCCAGCAGTGTAGCACAGAATAACATTCAGTACTTC
CDR3 protein: CASSVAQNNIQYF

D gene: .
clone size: once
J gene: TRBJ1-4
V gene: TRBV4-2
CDR3 DNA: TGTGCCAGCAGCCTATTCTGGGGACGGGCGGGGGAAAAACTGTTTTTT
CDR3 protein: CASSLFWGRAGEKLFF

D gene: TRBD2
clone size: few
J gene: TRBJ2-7
V gene: TRBV4-3
CDR3 DNA: TGCGCCAGCAGCCTAGATACTAGCGGAACCTACGAGCAGTACTTC
CDR3 protein: CASSLDTSGTYEQYF

D gene: TRBD2
clone size: .
J gene: TRBJ2-1
V gene: TRBV9
CDR3 DNA: TGTGCCAGCAGCGAAAAGCGGGGAAGCTTCCCCCTTGAGCAGTTCTTC
CDR3 protein: CASSEKRGSFPLEQFF

D gene: .
clone size: .
J gene: TRBJ2-4
V gene: TRBV28
CDR3 DNA: TGTGCCAGCAGTTATCTCCCGGGGAGCGTAGCCAAAAACATTCAGTACTTC
CDR3 protein: CASSYLPGSVAKNIQYF

D gene: .
clone size: .
J gene: TRBJ2-2
V gene: TRBV6-6
CDR3 DNA: TGTGCCAGCAGTTACCCCGGCGGGACGAACACCGGGGAGCTGTTTTTT
CDR3 protein: CASSYPGGTNTGELFF

D gene: TRBD2
clone size: .
J gene: TRBJ2-1
V gene: TRBV5-1
CDR3 DNA: TGCGCCAGCAGCTCCTCAAGCGGGAGGGCCTCGTTCTTC
CDR3 protein: CASSSSSGRASFF

D gene: .
clone size: .
J gene: TRBJ2-3
V gene: TRBV5-4
CDR3 DNA: TGTGCCAGCAGTCAGGGACTGGGGCCTGGTACGCAGTATTTT
CDR3 protein: CASSQGLGPGTQYF

D gene: TRBD1
clone size: .
J gene: TRBJ1-5
V gene: TRBV30
CDR3 DNA: TGTGCCTGGAGTGGGACAGGGGGCAATCAGCCCCAGCATTTT
CDR3 protein: CAWSGTGGNQPQHF